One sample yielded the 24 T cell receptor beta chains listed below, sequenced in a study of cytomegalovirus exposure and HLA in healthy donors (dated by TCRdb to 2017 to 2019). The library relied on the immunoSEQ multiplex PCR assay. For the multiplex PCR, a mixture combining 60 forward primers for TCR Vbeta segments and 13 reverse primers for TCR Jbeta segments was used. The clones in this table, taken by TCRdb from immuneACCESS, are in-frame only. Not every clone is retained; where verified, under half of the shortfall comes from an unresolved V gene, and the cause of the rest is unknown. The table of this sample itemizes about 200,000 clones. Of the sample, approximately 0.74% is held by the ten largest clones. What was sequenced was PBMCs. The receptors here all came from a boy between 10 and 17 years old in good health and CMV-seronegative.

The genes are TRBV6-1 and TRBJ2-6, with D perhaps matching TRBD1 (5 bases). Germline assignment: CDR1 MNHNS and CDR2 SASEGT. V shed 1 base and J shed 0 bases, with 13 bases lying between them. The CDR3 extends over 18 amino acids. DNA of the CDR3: TGTGCCAGCAGTGAAGATCGGACATCCTTCTCTGGGGCCAACGTCCTGACTTTC. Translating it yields CASSEDRTSFSGANVLTF.

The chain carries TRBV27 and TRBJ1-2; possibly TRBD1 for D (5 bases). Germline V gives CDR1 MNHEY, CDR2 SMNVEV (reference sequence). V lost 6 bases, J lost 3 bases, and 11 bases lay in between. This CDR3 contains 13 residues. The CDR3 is CASRSQGHYGYTF. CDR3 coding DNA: TGTGCCAGCAGATCCCAGGGTCACTATGGCTACACCTTC.

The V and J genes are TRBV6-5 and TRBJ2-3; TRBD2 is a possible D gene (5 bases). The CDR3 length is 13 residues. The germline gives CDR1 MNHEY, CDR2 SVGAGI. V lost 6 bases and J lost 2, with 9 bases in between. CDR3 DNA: TGTGCCAGCAGACCGGGGTCCACAGATACGCAGTATTTT. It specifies CASRPGSTDTQYF.

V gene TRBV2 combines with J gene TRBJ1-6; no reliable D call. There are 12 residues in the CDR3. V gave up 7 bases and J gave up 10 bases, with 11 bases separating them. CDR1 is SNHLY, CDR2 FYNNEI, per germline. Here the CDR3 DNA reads TGTGCCAGCAATAGCGCTGGGTCACCCCTCCACTTT. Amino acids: CASNSAGSPLHF.

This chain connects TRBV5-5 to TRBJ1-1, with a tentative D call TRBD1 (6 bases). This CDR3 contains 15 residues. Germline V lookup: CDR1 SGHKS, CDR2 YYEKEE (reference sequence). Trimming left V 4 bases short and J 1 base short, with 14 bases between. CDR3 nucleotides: TGTGCCAGCAGCCCAAGACAGGTGGCGAACACTGAAGCTTTCTTT. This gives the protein CASSPRQVANTEAFF.

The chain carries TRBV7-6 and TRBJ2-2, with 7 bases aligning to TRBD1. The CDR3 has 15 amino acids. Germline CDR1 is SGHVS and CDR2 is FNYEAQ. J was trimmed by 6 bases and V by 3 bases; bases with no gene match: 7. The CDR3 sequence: CASSLGTEVAGELFF. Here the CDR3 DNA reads TGTGCCAGCAGCTTGGGGACAGAAGTCGCCGGGGAGCTGTTTTTT.

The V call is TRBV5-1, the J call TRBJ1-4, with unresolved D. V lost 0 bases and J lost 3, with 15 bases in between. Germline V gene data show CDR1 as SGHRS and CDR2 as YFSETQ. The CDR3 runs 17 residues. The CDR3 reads CASSLDSLQNANEKLFF. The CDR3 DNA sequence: TGCGCCAGCAGCTTGGACAGCCTACAGAACGCTAATGAAAAACTGTTTTTT.

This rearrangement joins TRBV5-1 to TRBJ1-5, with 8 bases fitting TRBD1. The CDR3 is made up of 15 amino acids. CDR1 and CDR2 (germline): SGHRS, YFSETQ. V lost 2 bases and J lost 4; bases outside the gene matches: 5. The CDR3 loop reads CASSFDGTGNQPQHF. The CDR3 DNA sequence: TGCGCCAGCAGCTTCGACGGGACAGGAAATCAGCCCCAGCATTTT.

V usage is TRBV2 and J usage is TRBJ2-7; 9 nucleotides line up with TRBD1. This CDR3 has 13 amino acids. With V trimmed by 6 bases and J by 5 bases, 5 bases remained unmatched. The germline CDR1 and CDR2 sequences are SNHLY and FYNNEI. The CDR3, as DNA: TGTGCCAGCAGCGAGGACAGGGGCGACGAGCAGTACTTC. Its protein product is CASSEDRGDEQYF. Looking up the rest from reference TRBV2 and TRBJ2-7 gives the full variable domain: EPEVTQTPSHQVTQMGQEVILRCVPISNHLYFYWYRQILGQKVEFLVSFYNNEISEKSEIFDDQFSVERPDGSNFTLKIRSTKLEDSAMYFCASSEDRGDEQYFGPGTRLTVT.

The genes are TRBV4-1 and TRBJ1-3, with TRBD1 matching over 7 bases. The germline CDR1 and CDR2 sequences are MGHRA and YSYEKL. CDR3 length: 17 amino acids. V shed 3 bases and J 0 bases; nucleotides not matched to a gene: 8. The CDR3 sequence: CASSHPGQSISGNTIYF. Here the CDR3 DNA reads TGCGCCAGCAGCCACCCGGGACAGTCCATCTCTGGAAACACCATATATTTT.

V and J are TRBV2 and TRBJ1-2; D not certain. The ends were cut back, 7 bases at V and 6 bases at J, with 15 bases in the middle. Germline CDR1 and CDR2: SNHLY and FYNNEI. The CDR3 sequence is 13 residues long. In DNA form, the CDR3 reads TGTGCCAGCATTGAGGGAGAGGTGAATGGCTACACCTTC. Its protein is CASIEGEVNGYTF. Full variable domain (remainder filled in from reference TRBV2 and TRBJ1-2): EPEVTQTPSHQVTQMGQEVILRCVPISNHLYFYWYRQILGQKVEFLVSFYNNEISEKSEIFDDQFSVERPDGSNFTLKIRSTKLEDSAMYFCASIEGEVNGYTFGSGTRLTVV.

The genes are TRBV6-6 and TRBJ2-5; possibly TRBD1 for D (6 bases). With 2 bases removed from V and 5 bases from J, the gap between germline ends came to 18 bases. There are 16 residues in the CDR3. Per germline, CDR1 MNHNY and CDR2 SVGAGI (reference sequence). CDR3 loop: CASSYPTGTGRETQYF. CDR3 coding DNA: TGTGCCAGCAGTTACCCTACAGGGACGGGCCGGGAGACCCAGTACTTC.

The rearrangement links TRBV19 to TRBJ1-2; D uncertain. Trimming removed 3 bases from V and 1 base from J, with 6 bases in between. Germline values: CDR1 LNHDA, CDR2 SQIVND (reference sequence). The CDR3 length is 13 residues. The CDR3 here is CASSMSVNYGYTF. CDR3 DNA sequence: TGTGCCAGTAGTATGTCAGTTAACTATGGCTACACCTTC.

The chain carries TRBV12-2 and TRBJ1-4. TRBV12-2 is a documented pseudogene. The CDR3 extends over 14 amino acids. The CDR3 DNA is TGTGCAAGTCGCGTAGGGTGGGGGGGAGAAAAACTGTTTTTT. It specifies CASRVGWGGEKLFF.

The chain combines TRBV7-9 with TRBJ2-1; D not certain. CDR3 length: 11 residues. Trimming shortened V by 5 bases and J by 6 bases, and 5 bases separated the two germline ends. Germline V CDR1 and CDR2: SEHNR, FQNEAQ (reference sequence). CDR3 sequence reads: CASSPSNEQFF. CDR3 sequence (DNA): TGTGCCAGCAGCCCGTCCAATGAGCAGTTCTTC.

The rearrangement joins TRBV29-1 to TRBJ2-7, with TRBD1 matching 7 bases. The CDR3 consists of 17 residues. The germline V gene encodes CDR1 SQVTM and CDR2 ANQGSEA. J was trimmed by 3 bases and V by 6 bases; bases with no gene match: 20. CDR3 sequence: CSVTPGQVGFPGYEQYF. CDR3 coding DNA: TGCAGCGTAACGCCCGGACAGGTAGGATTCCCGGGCTACGAGCAGTACTTC.

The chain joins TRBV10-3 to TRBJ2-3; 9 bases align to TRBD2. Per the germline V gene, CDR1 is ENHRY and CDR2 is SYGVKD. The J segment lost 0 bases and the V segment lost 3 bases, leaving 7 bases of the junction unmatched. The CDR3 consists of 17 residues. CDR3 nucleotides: TGTGCCATCAGTGAATCGGGACTAGCCCGTAGCACAGATACGCAGTATTTT. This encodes CAISESGLARSTDTQYF.

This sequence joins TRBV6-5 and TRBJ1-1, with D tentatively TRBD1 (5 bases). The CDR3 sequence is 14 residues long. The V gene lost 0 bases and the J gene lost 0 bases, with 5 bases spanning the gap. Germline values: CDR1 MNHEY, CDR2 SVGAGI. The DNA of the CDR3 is TGTGCCAGCAGTTACTCAGGGGTGAACACTGAAGCTTTCTTT. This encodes CASSYSGVNTEAFF.

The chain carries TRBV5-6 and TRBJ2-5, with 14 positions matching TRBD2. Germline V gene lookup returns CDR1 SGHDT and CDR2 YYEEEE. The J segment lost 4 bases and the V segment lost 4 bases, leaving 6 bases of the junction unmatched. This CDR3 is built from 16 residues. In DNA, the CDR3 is TGTGCCAGCAGCGGACCCGGGACTAGCGGGGGAGAGACCCAGTACTTC. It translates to CASSGPGTSGGETQYF. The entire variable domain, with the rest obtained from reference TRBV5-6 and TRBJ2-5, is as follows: DAGVTQSPTHLIKTRGQQVTLRCSPKSGHDTVSWYQQALGQGPQFIFQYYEEEERQRGNFPDRFSGHQFPNYSSELNVNALLLGDSALYLCASSGPGTSGGETQYFGPGTRLLVL.

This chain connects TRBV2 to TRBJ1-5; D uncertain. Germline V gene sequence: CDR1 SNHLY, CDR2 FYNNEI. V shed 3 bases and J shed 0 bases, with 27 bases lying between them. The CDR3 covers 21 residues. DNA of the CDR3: TGTGCCAGCAGTGAGTTGTTTGGGTCAGGCAGCAAGAGTGATAGCAATCAGCCCCAGCATTTT. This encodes CASSELFGSGSKSDSNQPQHF.

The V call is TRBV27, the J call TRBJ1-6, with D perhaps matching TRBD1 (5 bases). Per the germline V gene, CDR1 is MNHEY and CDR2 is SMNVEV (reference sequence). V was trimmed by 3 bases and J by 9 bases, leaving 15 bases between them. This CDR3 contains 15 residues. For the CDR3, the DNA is TGTGCCAGCAGTTTGCTAACGGGGGGTAGTTCACCCCTCCACTTT. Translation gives CASSLLTGGSSPLHF.

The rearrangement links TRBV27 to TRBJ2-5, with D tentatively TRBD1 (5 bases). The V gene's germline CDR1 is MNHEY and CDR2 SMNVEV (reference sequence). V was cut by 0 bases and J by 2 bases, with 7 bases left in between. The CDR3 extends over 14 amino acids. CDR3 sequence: CASSLSRQQETQYF. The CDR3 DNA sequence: TGTGCCAGCAGTTTATCGAGACAGCAAGAGACCCAGTACTTC.

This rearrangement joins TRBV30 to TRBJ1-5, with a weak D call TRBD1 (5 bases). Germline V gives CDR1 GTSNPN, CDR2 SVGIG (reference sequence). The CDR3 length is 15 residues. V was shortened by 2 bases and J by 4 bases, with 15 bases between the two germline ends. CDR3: CAWSMVTGLNQPQHF. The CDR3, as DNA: TGTGCCTGGAGTATGGTAACAGGCCTAAATCAGCCCCAGCATTTT.

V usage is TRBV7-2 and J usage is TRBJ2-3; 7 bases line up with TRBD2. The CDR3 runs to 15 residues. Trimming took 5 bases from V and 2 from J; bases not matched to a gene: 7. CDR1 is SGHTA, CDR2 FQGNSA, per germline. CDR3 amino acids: CASSRQRGFTDTQYF. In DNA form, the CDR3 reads TGTGCCAGCAGCCGACAGCGGGGATTCACAGATACGCAGTATTTT.